This T cell receptor (beta chain) was recorded in a study of blood T cells in healthy people across ages. A single count supports this clonotype. Looked up from germline, CDR1 is SGHTA and CDR2 is FQGNSA. The CDR3 is made up of 14 amino acids. V dropped 5 bases and J dropped 2 bases, with 13 bases sitting between them. Sample-barcoded 5' priming and a J-beta primer mix drove a second PCR of roughly 6 to 12 cycles. Each CDR3 protein gets one entry after TCRdb re-called the 5' RACE reads with MiXCR. The table has approximately 810,000 distinct CDR3 sequences, 25% to 30% seen once. This receptor was obtained from a woman aged 80 or older in good health. The chain has TRBV7-2 and TRBJ2-7; D gene uncertain. The material sequenced was blood. CDR3 nucleotide sequence: TGTGCCAGCAGCCCGTGGACGCCGCCCTACGAGCAGTACTTC. This sequence encodes CASSPWTPPYEQYF.